Listed below are T cell receptor beta chains from one sample, sequenced in a study of T cell responses to AZD1222 COVID-19 vaccine. The protocol was immunoSEQ multiplex PCR, while the TCRdb copy is restricted to in-frame clones and leaves out a portion. Here the sample spans 150,000 or so clones, approximately 92% being singletons. The sequencing here drew on peripheral blood, taken on day 0 of AZD1222 vaccination. These receptors all come from an adult in good health. The CDR3 runs from the conserved cysteine through the conserved F or W. A D gene is named only where the DNA matches it firmly.

cdr3_nt: TGTGCCAGCAGCCATAAAACCACCTACAATGAGCAGTTCTTC
cdr3_aa: CASSHKTTYNEQFF
d_call: NA
j_call: TRBJ2-1
v_call: TRBV14

cdr3_nt: TGTGCCAGCAGTTCCGGACTAGCCAATGAGCAGTTCTTC
cdr3_aa: CASSSGLANEQFF
d_call: TRBD2
j_call: TRBJ2-1
v_call: TRBV28

cdr3_nt: TGTGCCAGCAGCCTAACGACAGGGGGGTTTGAAAAACTGTTTTTT
cdr3_aa: CASSLTTGGFEKLFF
d_call: TRBD1
j_call: TRBJ1-4
v_call: TRBV4-2

cdr3_nt: TGTGCTAGCAGCCCAACAGGGGGCCGGGGAGATACGCAGTATTTT
cdr3_aa: CASSPTGGRGDTQYF
d_call: TRBD1
j_call: TRBJ2-3
v_call: TRBV7-7

cdr3_nt: TGTGCCAGCAGCCAAGACCTGGGGGAGTGTGGCTACACCTTC
cdr3_aa: CASSQDLGECGYTF
d_call: NA
j_call: TRBJ1-2
v_call: TRBV14

cdr3_nt: TGTGCCAGCAACCCTGGCCCCGGGACTAGCGGGTCTAGCACAGATACGCAGTATTTT
cdr3_aa: CASNPGPGTSGSSTDTQYF
d_call: TRBD2
j_call: TRBJ2-3
v_call: TRBV5-5

cdr3_nt: TGTGCCAGTAGACGGGACACGACGACAGGAAACACCATATATTTT
cdr3_aa: CASRRDTTTGNTIYF
d_call: NA
j_call: TRBJ1-3
v_call: TRBV19

cdr3_nt: TGTGCCAGCAGTCCCGGACCTGTCTTTTTGACAGCCGAAGCTTTCTTT
cdr3_aa: CASSPGPVFLTAEAFF
d_call: NA
j_call: TRBJ1-1
v_call: TRBV27

cdr3_nt: TGCAGCGTTGATCTGGTAGCGGGATACACAGATACGCAGTATTTT
cdr3_aa: CSVDLVAGYTDTQYF
d_call: TRBD2
j_call: TRBJ2-3
v_call: TRBV29-1

cdr3_nt: TGTGCCAGCAGCTTAGTAGGGTTCACCGGGGAGCTGTTTTTT
cdr3_aa: CASSLVGFTGELFF
d_call: NA
j_call: TRBJ2-2
v_call: TRBV7-8

cdr3_nt: TGTGCCAGCGGACGACCGGGGAGGCGGAGCACCGGGGAGCTGTTTTTT
cdr3_aa: CASGRPGRRSTGELFF
d_call: NA
j_call: TRBJ2-2
v_call: TRBV7-2